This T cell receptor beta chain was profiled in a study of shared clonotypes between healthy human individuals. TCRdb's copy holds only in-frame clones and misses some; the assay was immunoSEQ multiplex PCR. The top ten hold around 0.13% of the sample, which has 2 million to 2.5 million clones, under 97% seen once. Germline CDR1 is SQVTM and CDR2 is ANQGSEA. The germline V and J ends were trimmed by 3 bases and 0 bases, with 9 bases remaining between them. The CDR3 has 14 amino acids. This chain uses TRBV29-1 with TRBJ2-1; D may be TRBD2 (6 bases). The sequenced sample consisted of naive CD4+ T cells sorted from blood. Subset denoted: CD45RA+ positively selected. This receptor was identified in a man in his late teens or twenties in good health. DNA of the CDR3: TGCAGCGTTGATCGGGGGAGCTCCTACAATGAGCAGTTCTTC. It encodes CSVDRGSSYNEQFF.